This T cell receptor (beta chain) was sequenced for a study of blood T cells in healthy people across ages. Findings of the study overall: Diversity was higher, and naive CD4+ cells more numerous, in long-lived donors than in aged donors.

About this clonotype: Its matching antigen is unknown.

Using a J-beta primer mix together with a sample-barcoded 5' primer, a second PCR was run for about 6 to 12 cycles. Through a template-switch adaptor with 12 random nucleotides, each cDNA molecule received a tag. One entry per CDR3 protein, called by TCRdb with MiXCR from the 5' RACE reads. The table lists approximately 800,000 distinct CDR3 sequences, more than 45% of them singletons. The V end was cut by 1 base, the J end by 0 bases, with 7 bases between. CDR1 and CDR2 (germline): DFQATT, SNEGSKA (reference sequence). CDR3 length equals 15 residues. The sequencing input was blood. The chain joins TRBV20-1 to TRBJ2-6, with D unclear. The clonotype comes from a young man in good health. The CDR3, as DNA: TGCAGTGCTAGAGCCTATGGCTCTGGGGCCAACGTCCTGACTTTC. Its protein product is CSARAYGSGANVLTF.